This T cell receptor beta chain emerged from a study of blood T cell repertoires in COVID-19. The assay was immunoSEQ multiplex PCR, and TCRdb's table has in-frame clones only and misses some. The data hold some 200,000 clones, with around four fifths observed a single time. In regard to this clone: One end of the junction is discordant with germline, which a read error may explain.

The CDR3 length is 14 residues. CDR1 and CDR2 from the germline V gene are MNHNS and SASEGT. J is TRBJ1-4 and V is TRBV6-1; tentatively, D is TRBD1 (5 bases). The sequence derives from a woman aged 60 to 75 who had recovered from COVID-19. The sequenced sample consisted of peripheral blood. CDR3 protein: CASREGATNEKLFF. CDR3 nucleotides: TGTGCCAGCAGGGAAGGGGCGACTAATGAAAAACTGTTTTTT.